Shown below are 29 T cell receptor beta chains from a single sample sequenced in a study of Graves' ophthalmopathy and Graves' hyperthyroidism. Amplified TCR beta CDR3 regions were obtained using RNA transcripts as template. The first-round RT-PCR employed HTBI primers together with the Qiagen OneStep RT-PCR kit. A multiplex PCR was then performed as the second round. TCRdb re-called the multiplex PCR reads through MiXCR, storing one row per CDR3 protein. The sample carries hundreds of thousands of distinct CDR3 sequences, roughly 20% recorded once. The specimen sequenced was peripheral blood. All receptors come from a woman between 18 and 29 years old with stable Graves' hyperthyroidism.

J is TRBJ2-6 and V is TRBV6-1; no reliable D call. The CDR3 has 15 amino acids. Germline CDR1 and CDR2: MNHNS and SASEGT. The V and J ends lost 1 base and 2 bases respectively, with 6 bases between them. In nucleotides, the CDR3 is TGTGCCAGCAGTGAAGAGTCGACTGGGGCCAACGTCCTGACTTTC. The encoded protein is CASSEESTGANVLTF.

This clonotype was counted ten times or more. V and J are TRBV2 and TRBJ1-6; D gene ambiguous. Trimming removed 7 bases at V and 10 bases at J, with 8 bases between. CDR1 is SNHLY, CDR2 FYNNEI, per germline. CDR3 size: 11 residues. CDR3 amino acids: CASTEGSPLHF. DNA of the CDR3: TGTGCCAGCACCGAGGGATCACCCCTCCACTTT.

This clonotype was seen at least ten times. The chain carries TRBV30 and TRBJ1-5; D uncertain. The CDR3 length is 15 residues. Trimming pared 0 bases from V and 0 bases from J, leaving 9 bases between. Germline V gene sequence: CDR1 GTSNPN, CDR2 SVGIG (reference sequence). This CDR3 is CAWSVSRGSNQPQHF. The CDR3 coding sequence is TGTGCCTGGAGTGTGTCCCGGGGTAGCAATCAGCCCCAGCATTTT.

The chain joins TRBV28 to TRBJ2-7; D tentatively fits TRBD1 or TRBD2 (6 bases each). Germline V gene data show CDR1 as MDHEN and CDR2 as SYDVKM. Trimming removed 10 bases at V and 3 bases at J, with 31 bases between. The CDR3 totals 18 residues. The CDR3 region is CATERALAFNQGGYEQYF. In DNA, the CDR3 is TGTGCCACAGAGAGAGCTCTAGCGTTCAATCAAGGGGGCTACGAGCAGTACTTC.

The sample holds many counts of this clonotype. V and J are TRBV27 and TRBJ1-5, with D uncertain. V was shortened by 8 bases and J by 3 bases, with 5 bases between the two germline ends. Germline V CDR1 and CDR2: MNHEY, SMNVEV (reference sequence). This CDR3 has 11 residues. CDR3 loop: CASGANQPQHF. CDR3 coding DNA: TGTGCCAGCGGAGCCAATCAGCCCCAGCATTTT.

This clonotype came up many times. V gene TRBV6-1 combines with J gene TRBJ2-7; D is perhaps TRBD1 or TRBD2 (6 bases each). CDR3 size: 13 residues. The germline gives CDR1 MNHNS, CDR2 SASEGT. Trimming stripped 6 bases from V and 3 bases from J, with 12 bases between. The CDR3 DNA reads TGTGCCAGCAGGCTAGGGGGGTTCTACGAGCAGTACTTC. Its translation is CASRLGGFYEQYF.

The V call is TRBV24-1, the J call TRBJ2-7, with TRBD1 matching over 8 bases. Germline-derived CDR1 and CDR2 are KGHDR and SFDVKD. J was trimmed by 5 bases and V by 4 bases; bases with no gene match: 9. This CDR3 is 15 amino acids long. DNA for the CDR3: TGTGCCACCAGTGACCCAAGACGACAGGGGAACGAGCAGTACTTC. Its translation: CATSDPRRQGNEQYF.

This clonotype was observed many times. The V and J genes are TRBV12-3 or TRBV12-4 and TRBJ1-1, with a weak D call TRBD1 (6 bases). Trimming shortened V by 6 bases and J by 6 bases, and 20 bases separated the two germline ends. The CDR3 runs to 15 residues. Here the CDR3 reads CASSLYRDTRPEAFF. Here the CDR3 DNA reads TGTGCCAGCAGCCTCTACCGGGACACACGACCTGAAGCTTTCTTT.

This clonotype was seen at least ten times. This sequence joins TRBV19 and TRBJ2-7, with 11 nucleotides matching TRBD1. Germline V CDR1 and CDR2: LNHDA, SQIVND (reference sequence). The CDR3 consists of 14 residues. With 7 bases clipped from V and 5 bases from J, the junction kept 7 bases outside the gene matches. This chain's CDR3 is CASTRTGGSHEQYF. The DNA for the CDR3 is TGTGCCAGTACCCGGACAGGGGGCAGCCACGAGCAGTACTTC.

This clonotype was recorded many times. This rearrangement joins TRBV5-1 to TRBJ2-6; 10 bases agree with TRBD1. CDR1 is SGHRS and CDR2 is YFSETQ in the germline V gene. There are 17 residues in the CDR3. J gave up 4 bases and V 3 bases, and 7 bases lay outside the gene matches. In nucleotides, the CDR3 is TGCGCCAGCAGCTCCCGGGGACAGGGGACCGGGGCCAACGTCCTGACTTTC. Its protein product is CASSSRGQGTGANVLTF.

Only a few counts were recorded for this clonotype. A much more abundant neighbour one base away suggests this may be a read error. The CDR3 does not end in the conserved phenylalanine or tryptophan, so this is likely a read error. The chain combines TRBV20-1 with TRBJ2-7; D ambiguous. Trimming stripped 1 base from V and 6 bases from J, with 10 bases between. This CDR3 is 12 amino acids long. CDR1 and CDR2 from the germline V gene are DFQATT and SNEGSKA (reference sequence). DNA for the CDR3: TGCAGTGCTAGAGGTCCGTGGGTCGAGCAGTACCTC. Translation: CSARGPWVEQYL.

The chain links TRBV10-1 to TRBJ1-2; 9 nucleotides line up with TRBD1. The V segment lost 6 bases and the J segment 4 bases; nucleotides outside the gene matches: 9. CDR3 length equals 15 residues. The germline CDR1 and CDR2 sequences are WNHNN and SYGVQD (reference sequence). The CDR3 sequence: CASRGGTGTSYGYTF. In nucleotides, the CDR3 is TGCGCCAGCAGAGGGGGGACAGGGACATCCTATGGCTACACCTTC.

This clonotype has a handful of counts. The rearrangement links TRBV4-2 to TRBJ2-7, with 8 nucleotides matching TRBD2. The J segment lost 7 bases and the V segment lost 0 bases, leaving 17 bases of the junction unmatched. The CDR3 length is 18 residues. Germline values: CDR1 LGHNA, CDR2 YNFKEQ. The CDR3 reads CASSQEFPLSGGTGEQYF. CDR3 in DNA: TGTGCCAGCAGCCAAGAGTTCCCGCTGAGCGGGGGCACAGGGGAGCAGTACTTC.

This clonotype was counted many times. The junction and the germline gene differ at one end; a read error may be behind it. V gene TRBV7-2 combines with J gene TRBJ2-5, with D perhaps matching TRBD2 (6 bases). The CDR3 is 15 amino acids. Per the germline V gene, CDR1 is SGHTA and CDR2 is FQGNSA. The DNA of the CDR3 is TGTGCCAACAGCGGACGGGACTCCCAGTTGGAGACCCAGTACTTC. Its protein product is CANSGRDSQLETQYF.

This clonotype was counted at least ten times. The rearrangement uses TRBV20-1 and TRBJ2-7; 15 bases map to TRBD2. V gave up 6 bases and J gave up 2 bases; unmatched junction bases: 8. CDR1 is DFQATT, CDR2 SNEGSKA, per germline (reference sequence). The CDR3 has 16 residues. The CDR3 region is CSAPPGLAGGTYEQYF. The CDR3 nucleotides are TGCAGTGCCCCCCCGGGACTAGCGGGAGGCACCTACGAGCAGTACTTC.

This clonotype came up many times. The chain is built from TRBV5-1 and TRBJ1-1, with 7 bases matching TRBD1. CDR1 and CDR2 (germline): SGHRS, YFSETQ. The CDR3 contains 16 residues. Trimming removed 1 base from V and 1 base from J; junction bases left unmatched: 7. In DNA form, the CDR3 reads TGCGCCAGCAGCTTGAGGGCCGGGACAGCGAACACTGAAGCTTTCTTT. Protein product: CASSLRAGTANTEAFF.

This clonotype appeared many times. The chain links TRBV2 to TRBJ1-1, with 9 positions matching TRBD1. V lost 8 bases and J lost 3; bases outside the gene matches: 1. Germline V gene lookup returns CDR1 SNHLY and CDR2 FYNNEI. CDR3 length equals 12 residues. This chain's CDR3 is CASRQGDTEAFF. The CDR3 coding sequence is TGTGCCAGCCGACAGGGGGACACTGAAGCTTTCTTT.

This clonotype was seen many times. This sequence joins TRBV12-3 or TRBV12-4 and TRBJ2-7; TRBD2 is a possible D gene (5 bases). V lost 3 bases to trimming and J lost 7 bases, with 13 bases between them. CDR3 length equals 13 residues. In DNA, the CDR3 is TGTGCCAGCAGTTTTGGCCCCGGGGAAGAGCAGTACTTC. This codes for CASSFGPGEEQYF.

This clonotype was picked up many times. The chain uses TRBV6-1 and TRBJ1-3, with D possibly matching TRBD1 (5 bases). The length of the CDR3 is 16 residues. V was clipped by 1 base and J by 2 bases, with 12 bases between them. Germline loops: CDR1 MNHNS, CDR2 SASEGT. The CDR3 sequence is CASSEDRRAPGNTIYF. As DNA, the CDR3 is TGTGCCAGCAGTGAAGATCGCAGGGCCCCTGGAAACACCATATATTTT.

This clonotype was seen at least ten times. V and J are TRBV25-1 and TRBJ1-2, with 9 bases lining up with TRBD1. The germline V gene encodes CDR1 MGHDK and CDR2 SYGVNS. The CDR3 sequence is 18 residues long. Trimming took 5 bases from V and 3 from J; bases not matched to a gene: 16. The CDR3 region is CASSITNTAGQGYYGYTF. The CDR3 bases are TGTGCCAGCAGTATAACAAATACAGCTGGACAGGGGTACTATGGCTACACCTTC.

The J gene is TRBJ1-2, the V gene TRBV12-3 or TRBV12-4; D is perhaps TRBD1 (6 bases). CDR3 length: 15 residues. Trimming took off 5 bases at V and 5 bases at J, with 18 bases between the two ends. This chain's CDR3 is CASSLDRPTLYGYTF. Written as DNA, the CDR3 is TGTGCCAGCAGTCTCGACAGGCCAACCTTATATGGCTACACCTTC.

Many counts were recorded for this clonotype. The gene calls are TRBV28 and TRBJ2-7, with 9 bases matching TRBD2. The germline V gene has CDR1 MDHEN and CDR2 SYDVKM. V was pared by 1 base and J by 4 bases, with 5 bases of the junction left unmatched. CDR3 length equals 15 residues. Here the CDR3 reads CASSLLLAGRYEQYF. The CDR3 bases are TGTGCCAGCAGTTTATTGCTAGCGGGAAGGTACGAGCAGTACTTC.

The chain links TRBV4-1 to TRBJ2-5; 13 nucleotides match TRBD2. Germline V gene data show CDR1 as MGHRA and CDR2 as YSYEKL. With V trimmed by 0 bases and J by 5 bases, 6 bases remained unmatched. This CDR3 is 17 amino acids long. CDR3 region: CASSQDGLAGEGETQYF. The DNA of the CDR3 is TGCGCCAGCAGCCAAGATGGACTAGCGGGAGAGGGGGAGACCCAGTACTTC.

The genes are TRBV18 and TRBJ2-2; 9 nucleotides match TRBD2. The CDR3 is made up of 16 amino acids. CDR1 is KGHSH and CDR2 is LQKENI in the germline V gene. J lost 7 bases, V lost 0 bases, and 6 bases had no gene match. The CDR3, as DNA: TGTGCCAGCTCACCACCGTTAGCGGGAGAGGTCGGGGAGCTGTTTTTT. Amino acids: CASSPPLAGEVGELFF.

This clonotype was seen ten or more times. This chain uses TRBV6-1 with TRBJ1-5; D is unclear. Germline V gene data show CDR1 as MNHNS and CDR2 as SASEGT. The length of the CDR3 is 14 residues. V lost 3 bases to trimming and J lost 6 bases, with 12 bases between them. The CDR3: CASSEGQITQPQHF. CDR3 DNA: TGTGCCAGCAGTGAGGGCCAAATAACTCAGCCCCAGCATTTT.

This clonotype has more than one count but fewer than ten. The V call is TRBV19, the J call TRBJ1-2; tentative D call: TRBD1 (6 bases). CDR1 and CDR2 (germline): LNHDA, SQIVND (reference sequence). Trimming pared 3 bases from V and 7 bases from J, leaving 15 bases between. The CDR3 loop spans 14 amino acids. The CDR3 DNA reads as TGTGCCAGTAGTATCGCGGGGGCGCTTGGTGGCTACACCTTC. Its translation: CASSIAGALGGYTF. Together with reference TRBV19 and TRBJ1-2, the CDR3 gives the full variable domain: DGGITQSPKYLFRKEGQNVTLSCEQNLNHDAMYWYRQDPGQGLRLIYYSQIVNDFQKGDIAEGYSVSREKKESFPLTVTSAQKNPTAFYLCASSIAGALGGYTFGSGTRLTVV.

This clonotype occurred many times. The chain recombines TRBV6-5 with TRBJ2-5, with 14 positions matching TRBD2. Germline V gene data show CDR1 as MNHEY and CDR2 as SVGAGI. The CDR3 sequence is 15 residues long. The junction had 2 bases not matched to a gene; V was cut back by 6 bases and J by 2 bases. The CDR3 loop is CASRGLAGVQETQYF. The CDR3 bases are TGTGCCAGCAGGGGACTAGCGGGAGTACAAGAGACCCAGTACTTC.

Only a few counts were recorded for this clonotype. The chain joins TRBV18 to TRBJ2-7; the D is unclear. Looked up from germline, CDR1 is KGHSH and CDR2 is LQKENI. This CDR3 contains 13 residues. The V end lost 3 bases, the J end lost 5 bases, and 11 bases lay between the germline ends. CDR3 in DNA: TGTGCCAGCTCACCTTCCCAGTTAGACGAGCAGTACTTC. It codes for CASSPSQLDEQYF.

The gene calls are TRBV4-2 and TRBJ2-7, with D uncertain. CDR1 LGHNA and CDR2 YNFKEQ come from the germline V gene. Trimming took 0 bases from V and 3 from J, leaving 6 bases between them. The CDR3 has 13 residues. The CDR3 loop reads CASSQDLRYEQYF. The CDR3, as DNA: TGTGCCAGCAGCCAAGACCTCCGCTACGAGCAGTACTTC.